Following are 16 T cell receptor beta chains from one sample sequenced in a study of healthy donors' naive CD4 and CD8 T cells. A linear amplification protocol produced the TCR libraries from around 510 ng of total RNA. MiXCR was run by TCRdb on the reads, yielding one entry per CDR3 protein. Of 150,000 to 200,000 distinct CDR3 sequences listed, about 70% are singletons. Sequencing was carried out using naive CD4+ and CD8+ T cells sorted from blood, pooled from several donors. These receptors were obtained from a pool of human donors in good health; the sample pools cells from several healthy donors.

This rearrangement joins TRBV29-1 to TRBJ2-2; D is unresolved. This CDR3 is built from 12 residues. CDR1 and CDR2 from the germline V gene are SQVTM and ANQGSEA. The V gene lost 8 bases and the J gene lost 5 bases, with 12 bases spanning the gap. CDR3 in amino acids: CSQKDPTGELFF. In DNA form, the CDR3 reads TGCAGCCAAAAGGACCCAACCGGGGAGCTGTTTTTT.

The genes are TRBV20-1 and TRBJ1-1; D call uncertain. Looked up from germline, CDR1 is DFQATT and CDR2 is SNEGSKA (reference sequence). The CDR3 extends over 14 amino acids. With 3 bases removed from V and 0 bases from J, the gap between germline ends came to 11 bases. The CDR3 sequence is CSASLRLMNTEAFF. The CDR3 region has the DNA TGCAGTGCTAGTCTGCGATTAATGAACACTGAAGCTTTCTTT.

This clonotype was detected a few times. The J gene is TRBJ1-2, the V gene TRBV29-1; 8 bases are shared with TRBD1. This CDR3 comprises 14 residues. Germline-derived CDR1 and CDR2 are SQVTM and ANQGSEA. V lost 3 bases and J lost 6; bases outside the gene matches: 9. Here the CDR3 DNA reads TGCAGCGTTGACTTGGCGACAGGGGAGAATGGCTACACCTTC. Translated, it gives CSVDLATGENGYTF.

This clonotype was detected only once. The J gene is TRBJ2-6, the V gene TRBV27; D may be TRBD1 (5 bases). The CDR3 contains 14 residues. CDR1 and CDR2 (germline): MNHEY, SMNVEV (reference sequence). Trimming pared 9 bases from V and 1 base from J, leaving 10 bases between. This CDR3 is CASGAPSGANVLTF. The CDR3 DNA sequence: TGTGCCAGTGGGGCCCCTTCTGGGGCCAACGTCCTGACTTTC. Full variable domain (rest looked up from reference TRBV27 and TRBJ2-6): EAQVTQNPRYLITVTGKKLTVTCSQNMNHEYMSWYRQDPGLGLRQIYYSMNVEVTDKGDVPEGYKVSRKEKRNFPLILESPSPNQTSLYFCASGAPSGANVLTFGAGSRLTVL.

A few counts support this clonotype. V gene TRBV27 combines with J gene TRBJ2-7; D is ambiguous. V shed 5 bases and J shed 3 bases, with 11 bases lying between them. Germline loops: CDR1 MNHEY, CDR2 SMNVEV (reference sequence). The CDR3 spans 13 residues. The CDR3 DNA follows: TGTGCCAGCAGTCTGACCCCCGTCTACGAGCAGTACTTC. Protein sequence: CASSLTPVYEQYF.

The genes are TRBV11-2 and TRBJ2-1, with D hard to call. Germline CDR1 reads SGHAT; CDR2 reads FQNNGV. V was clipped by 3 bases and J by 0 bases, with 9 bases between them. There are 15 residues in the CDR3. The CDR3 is CASSFERPSYNEQFF. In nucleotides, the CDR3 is TGTGCCAGCAGCTTCGAGAGGCCCTCCTACAATGAGCAGTTCTTC.

CDR3 residues: CASSPVQRDTQYF. Here the CDR3 DNA reads TGTGCCAGCTCACCGGTACAGAGAGATACGCAGTATTTT. The chain has TRBV18 and TRBJ2-3, with unresolved D. The V end was cut by 3 bases, the J end by 5 bases, with 9 bases between. CDR3 size: 13 residues. In germline, CDR1 is KGHSH, CDR2 LQKENI. Based on the CDR3 plus reference TRBV18 and TRBJ2-3, the full variable domain is NAGVMQNPRHLVRRRGQEARLRCSPMKGHSHVYWYRQLPEEGLKFMVYLQKENIIDESGMPKERFSAEFPKEGPSILRIQQVVRGDSAAYFCASSPVQRDTQYFGPGTRLTVL.

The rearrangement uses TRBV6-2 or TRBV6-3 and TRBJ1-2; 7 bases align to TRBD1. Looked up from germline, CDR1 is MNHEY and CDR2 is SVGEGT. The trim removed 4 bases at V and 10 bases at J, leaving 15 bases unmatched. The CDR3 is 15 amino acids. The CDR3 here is CASSFPTDRRDFYTF. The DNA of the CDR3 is TGTGCCAGCAGTTTTCCCACGGACAGGCGAGATTTCTACACCTTC.

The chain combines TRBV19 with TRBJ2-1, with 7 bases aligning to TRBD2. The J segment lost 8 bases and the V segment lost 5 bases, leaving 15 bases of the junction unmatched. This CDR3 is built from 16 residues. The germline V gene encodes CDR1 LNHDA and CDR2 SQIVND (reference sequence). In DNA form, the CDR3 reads TGTGCCAGTAGTCACGGCTCACGAACGGGAGGAGATGAGCAGTTCTTC. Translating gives CASSHGSRTGGDEQFF.

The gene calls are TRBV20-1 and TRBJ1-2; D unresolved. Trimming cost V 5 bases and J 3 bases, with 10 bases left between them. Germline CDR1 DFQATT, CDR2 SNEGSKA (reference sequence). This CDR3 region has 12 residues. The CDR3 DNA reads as TGCAGTGCTGCAGTATCGGACTATGGCTACACCTTC. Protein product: CSAAVSDYGYTF.

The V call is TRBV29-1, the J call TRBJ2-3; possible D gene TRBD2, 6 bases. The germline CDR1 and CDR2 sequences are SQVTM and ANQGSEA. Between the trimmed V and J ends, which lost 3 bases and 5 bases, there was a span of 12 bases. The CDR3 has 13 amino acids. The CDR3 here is CSVEDGDLDTQYF. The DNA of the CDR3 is TGCAGCGTTGAGGACGGGGACTTAGATACGCAGTATTTT.

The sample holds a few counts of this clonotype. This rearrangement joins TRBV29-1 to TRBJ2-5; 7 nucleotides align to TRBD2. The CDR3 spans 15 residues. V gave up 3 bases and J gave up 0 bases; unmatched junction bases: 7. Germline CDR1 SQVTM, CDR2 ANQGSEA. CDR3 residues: CSVEGTTLYQETQYF. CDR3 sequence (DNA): TGCAGCGTTGAGGGGACTACCCTGTACCAAGAGACCCAGTACTTC.

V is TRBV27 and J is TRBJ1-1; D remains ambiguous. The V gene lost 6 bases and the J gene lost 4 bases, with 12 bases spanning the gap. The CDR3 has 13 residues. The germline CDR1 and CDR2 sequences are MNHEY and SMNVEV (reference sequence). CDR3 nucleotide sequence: TGTGCCAGCAGATCCCAGTCCGCCACTGAAGCTTTCTTT. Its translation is CASRSQSATEAFF.

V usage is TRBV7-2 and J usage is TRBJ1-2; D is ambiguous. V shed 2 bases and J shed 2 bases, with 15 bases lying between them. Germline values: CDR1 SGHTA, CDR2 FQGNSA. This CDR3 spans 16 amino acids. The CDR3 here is CASSLINLRVNYGYTF. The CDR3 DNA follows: TGTGCCAGCAGCTTAATTAACTTGAGGGTGAACTATGGCTACACCTTC.

DNA for the CDR3: TGTGCCTGGAGTTTACGGGGCGTTGGCTACACCTTC. Residues: CAWSLRGVGYTF. The rearrangement links TRBV30 to TRBJ1-2; TRBD1 might be the D (5 bases). Germline V gene lookup returns CDR1 GTSNPN and CDR2 SVGIG (reference sequence). V lost 2 bases to trimming and J lost 7 bases, with 11 bases between them. This CDR3 has 12 amino acids.

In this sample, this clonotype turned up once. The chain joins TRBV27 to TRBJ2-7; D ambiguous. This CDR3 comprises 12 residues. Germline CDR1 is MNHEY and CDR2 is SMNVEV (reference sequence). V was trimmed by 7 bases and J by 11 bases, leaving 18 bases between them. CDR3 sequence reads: CASTNLDGLEYF. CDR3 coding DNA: TGTGCCAGCACCAACCTAGACGGGTTAGAGTACTTC.